These 17 T cell receptor beta chains came from one sample sequenced in a study of blood T cells in healthy people across ages. Primers used in a second PCR of about 7 to 12 cycles were a sample-barcoded 5' primer and a J-beta primer mix. One entry per CDR3 protein results from TCRdb running MiXCR on the 5' RACE reads. The table includes about 1 million distinct CDR3 sequences, around 27% detected once. The same sample was also used in a study of T cells of mothers and their children.

The material sequenced was blood. These receptors were obtained from a girl under 10 years old in good health.

This clonotype came up many times. CDR3: CASSETDTQYF. The CDR3 DNA reads as TGTGCCAGCAGCGAGACAGATACGCAGTATTTT. The genes are TRBV2 and TRBJ2-3; D gene unclear. This CDR3 is 11 amino acids long. Germline-derived CDR1 and CDR2 are SNHLY and FYNNEI. Trimming pared 6 bases from V and 3 bases from J, leaving 4 bases between.

Note on this clonotype: At one end, the junction sequence differs from germline, possibly due to a read error. The chain joins TRBV7-8 to TRBJ2-7; D unclear. The tail of the sequence fits TRBJ2-5 better, so the J call may be wrong. Germline-derived CDR1 and CDR2 are SGHVS and FQNEAQ. CDR3 length: 15 residues. The CDR3 region has the DNA TGTGTCAGCAGCTTAGCCCCAGTGTACCAAGAGACCCAGTACTTC. This encodes CVSSLAPVYQETQYF.

The chain carries TRBV6-6 and TRBJ2-1; D assignment may be TRBD1 or TRBD2 (6 bases each). The end of the DNA is better explained by TRBJ2-5, so the J call may be wrong. The length of the CDR3 is 14 residues. Per germline, CDR1 MNHNY and CDR2 SVGAGI (reference sequence). CDR3 in amino acids: CASRGGTLGETQYF. CDR3 nucleotides: TGTGCCAGCAGAGGAGGGACACTTGGGGAGACCCAGTACTTC.

This clonotype was counted once. The chain uses TRBV7-2 and TRBJ2-1; TRBD1 or TRBD2 may be the D gene (5 bases each). V lost 4 bases and J lost 7, with 11 bases in between. Germline V gene sequence: CDR1 SGHTA, CDR2 FQGNSA. The CDR3 has 13 amino acids. CDR3 protein: CASSWGWGNEQFF. The DNA of the CDR3 is TGTGCCAGCAGCTGGGGGTGGGGTAATGAGCAGTTCTTC. Complete variable domain (other parts from reference TRBV7-2 and TRBJ2-1): GAGVSQSPSNKVTEKGKDVELRCDPISGHTALYWYRQSLGQGLEFLIYFQGNSAPDKSGLPSDRFSAERTGGSVSTLTIQRTQQEDSAVYLCASSWGWGNEQFFGPGTRLTVL.

There are many counts of this clonotype. This chain connects TRBV7-2 to TRBJ2-5, with D unresolved. CDR3 length: 13 residues. V was cut by 1 base and J by 0 bases, with 3 bases left in between. The germline CDR1 and CDR2 sequences are SGHTA and FQGNSA. The CDR3 region has the DNA TGTGCCAGCAGCTTAGATTACCAAGAGACCCAGTACTTC. It translates to CASSLDYQETQYF.

This chain joins TRBV12-3 or TRBV12-4 and TRBJ1-1; TRBD1 matches 7 bases. The trim removed 6 bases at V and 7 bases at J, leaving 14 bases unmatched. The CDR3 is made up of 15 amino acids. CDR3 bases: TGTGCCAGCAGCCCTACGACAGGGAGAAGTAATGAAGCTTTCTTT. It is translated as CASSPTTGRSNEAFF.

This clonotype has just a few counts. J is TRBJ2-5 and V is TRBV7-9; tentative D call: TRBD2 (6 bases). Germline CDR1 is SEHNR and CDR2 is FQNEAQ (reference sequence). The CDR3 sequence is 16 residues long. V gave up 8 bases and J gave up 3 bases, with 22 bases separating them. CDR3 residues: CASGLIGASVEETQYF. CDR3 in DNA: TGTGCCAGCGGCCTAATAGGGGCTAGCGTTGAAGAGACCCAGTACTTC.

This clonotype has more than one count but fewer than ten. The chain is built from TRBV7-2 and TRBJ2-2; D call uncertain. CDR1 is SGHTA, CDR2 FQGNSA, per germline. The CDR3 extends over 15 amino acids. V shed 2 bases and J shed 0 bases, with 7 bases lying between them. The CDR3 DNA sequence: TGTGCCAGCAGCTTAAGGTCGTCGAACACCGGGGAGCTGTTTTTT. Translation gives CASSLRSSNTGELFF.

This clonotype was observed a handful of times. The chain uses TRBV9 and TRBJ1-2; D is ambiguous. This CDR3 comprises 15 residues. V was pared by 0 bases and J by 0 bases, with 9 bases between. The germline V gene has CDR1 SGDLS and CDR2 YYNGEE. This CDR3 reads CASSVGVKSNYGYTF. CDR3 DNA: TGTGCCAGCAGCGTAGGAGTGAAATCTAACTATGGCTACACCTTC. Full variable domain (rest looked up from reference TRBV9 and TRBJ1-2): DSGVTQTPKHLITATGQRVTLRCSPRSGDLSVYWYQQSLDQGLQFLIQYYNGEERAKGNILERFSAQQFPDLHSELNLSSLELGDSALYFCASSVGVKSNYGYTFGSGTRLTVV.

The sample holds a few counts of this clonotype. This chain links TRBV11-1 with TRBJ2-7, with D possibly matching TRBD2 (5 bases). The CDR3 is made up of 16 amino acids. Trimming took off 1 base at V and 0 bases at J, with 13 bases between the two ends. Germline CDR1 and CDR2: SGHAT and FQDESV (reference sequence). CDR3 nucleotide sequence: TGTGCCAGCAGCTTAGGCCCAGCGGAACTCTCCTACGAGCAGTACTTC. Amino acids: CASSLGPAELSYEQYF.

The chain is built from TRBV5-4 and TRBJ2-2; 12 positions agree with TRBD2. Germline V CDR1 and CDR2: SGHNT, YYREEE (reference sequence). There are 19 residues in the CDR3. Trimming removed 3 bases from V and 0 bases from J; junction bases left unmatched: 9. CDR3 bases: TGTGCCAGCAGCTCCTATTTTACTAGCGGGAGGACGAACACCGGGGAGCTGTTTTTT. This translates into CASSSYFTSGRTNTGELFF.

The chain uses TRBV10-3 and TRBJ2-3, with D possibly TRBD1 on 9 matching bases. The germline V gene encodes CDR1 ENHRY and CDR2 SYGVKD. V gave up 8 bases and J gave up 3 bases, with 36 bases separating them. The CDR3 covers 21 residues. CDR3 in DNA: TGTGCCATCGGGTCCCCCTACCCGGGACAGGGCAGCGGGGGTCAAACAGATACGCAGTATTTT. Protein sequence: CAIGSPYPGQGSGGQTDTQYF.

The rearrangement links TRBV7-2 to TRBJ1-1; 7 nucleotides agree with TRBD1. Trimming cost V 6 bases and J 6 bases; bases outside gene matches: 7. The germline V gene has CDR1 SGHTA and CDR2 FQGNSA. This CDR3 region has 13 residues. CDR3 residues: CASSYAGGSEAFF. The CDR3, as DNA: TGTGCCAGCAGTTACGCAGGGGGGTCTGAAGCTTTCTTT.

J is TRBJ2-1 and V is TRBV6-2 or TRBV6-3; possible D gene TRBD2, 6 bases. The CDR3 runs to 19 residues. CDR1 and CDR2 (germline): MNHEY, SVGEGT. With 0 bases removed from V and 0 bases from J, the gap between germline ends came to 18 bases. CDR3 sequence reads: CASSYSVPGVATSYNEQFF. CDR3 DNA: TGTGCCAGCAGTTACTCCGTTCCGGGGGTCGCTACCTCCTACAATGAGCAGTTCTTC.

This rearrangement joins TRBV15 to TRBJ2-1; 9 nucleotides match TRBD1. With V trimmed by 4 bases and J by 4 bases, 5 bases remained unmatched. The V gene's germline CDR1 is LNHNV and CDR2 YYDKDF (reference sequence). This CDR3 spans 15 amino acids. The CDR3 sequence: CATSIDRGAYNEQFF. CDR3 coding DNA: TGTGCCACCAGCATAGACAGGGGGGCTTACAATGAGCAGTTCTTC.

The chain uses TRBV29-1 and TRBJ2-5, with D hard to call. The J call is doubtful: the DNA matches TRBJ2-7 better. This CDR3 spans 12 amino acids. CDR1 is SQVTM and CDR2 is ANQGSEA in the germline V gene. CDR3 region: CSAAEGTYEQYF. DNA for the CDR3: TGCAGCGCTGCGGAAGGGACCTACGAGCAGTACTTC.

The chain carries TRBV7-6 and TRBJ2-7, with D unclear. Germline V gene sequence: CDR1 SGHVS, CDR2 FNYEAQ. CDR3 length: 15 amino acids. V was shortened by 0 bases and J by 5 bases, with 14 bases between the two germline ends. Here the CDR3 reads CASSLAPRLGNEQYF. As DNA, the CDR3 is TGTGCCAGCAGCTTAGCGCCCCGGCTAGGGAACGAGCAGTACTTC. Full variable domain (outside the CDR3, taken from reference TRBV7-6 and TRBJ2-7): GAGVSQSPRYKVTKRGQDVALRCDPISGHVSLYWYRQALGQGPEFLTYFNYEAQQDKSGLPNDRFSAERPEGSISTLTIQRTEQRDSAMYRCASSLAPRLGNEQYFGPGTRLTVT.